In this sample, the clone carrying this T cell receptor (beta chain) turned up a few times. The data stem from a study of T cells after yellow fever vaccination. The study, taken as a whole, reports: Subsequent to the booster, the majority of primary-vaccination clones reappeared (around 96% CD4, 88% CD8).

The CDR3 loop spans 14 amino acids. The junction had 10 bases not matched to a gene; V was cut back by 2 bases and J by 9 bases. The germline CDR1 and CDR2 sequences are DFQATT and SNEGSKA (reference sequence). The study made its TCR cDNA through 5'RACE template switching. That step introduced a universal primer site along with UMIs. TCRdb used MiXCR to reprocess the 5' RACE reads, holding one entry per CDR3 protein. The repertoire holds about 85,000 distinct CDR3 sequences, roughly 13% seen once, with around 23% in the top ten. Sequencing was performed on CD8+ T cells not binding an NS4B(214-222) dextramer, sorted from PBMCs, taken roughly 20 days after the first yellow fever vaccination. This sequence joins TRBV20-1 and TRBJ2-1; 7 bases fit TRBD2. The origin of this receptor is a man aged 18 to 29 who received the YFV17D yellow fever vaccine. The CDR3 DNA sequence: TGCAGTGCTAGATCCTTGGGGGGGGAAGGTGAGCAGTTCTTC. It translates to CSARSLGGEGEQFF.